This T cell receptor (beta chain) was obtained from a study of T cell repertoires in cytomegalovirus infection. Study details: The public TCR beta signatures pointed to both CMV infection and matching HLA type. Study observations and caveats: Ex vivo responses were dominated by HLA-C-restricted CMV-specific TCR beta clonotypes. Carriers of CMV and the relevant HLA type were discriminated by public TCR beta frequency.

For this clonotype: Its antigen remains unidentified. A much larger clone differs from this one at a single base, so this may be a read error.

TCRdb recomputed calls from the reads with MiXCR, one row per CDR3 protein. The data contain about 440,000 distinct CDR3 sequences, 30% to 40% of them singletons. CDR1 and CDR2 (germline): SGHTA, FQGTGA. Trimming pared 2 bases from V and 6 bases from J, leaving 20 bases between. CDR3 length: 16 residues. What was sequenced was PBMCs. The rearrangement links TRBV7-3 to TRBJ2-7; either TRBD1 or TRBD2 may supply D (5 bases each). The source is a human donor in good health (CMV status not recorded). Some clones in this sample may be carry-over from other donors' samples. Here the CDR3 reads CASSLASGKGVREQYF. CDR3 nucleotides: TGTGCCAGCAGCTTAGCATCCGGGAAAGGGGTCCGCGAGCAGTACTTC.